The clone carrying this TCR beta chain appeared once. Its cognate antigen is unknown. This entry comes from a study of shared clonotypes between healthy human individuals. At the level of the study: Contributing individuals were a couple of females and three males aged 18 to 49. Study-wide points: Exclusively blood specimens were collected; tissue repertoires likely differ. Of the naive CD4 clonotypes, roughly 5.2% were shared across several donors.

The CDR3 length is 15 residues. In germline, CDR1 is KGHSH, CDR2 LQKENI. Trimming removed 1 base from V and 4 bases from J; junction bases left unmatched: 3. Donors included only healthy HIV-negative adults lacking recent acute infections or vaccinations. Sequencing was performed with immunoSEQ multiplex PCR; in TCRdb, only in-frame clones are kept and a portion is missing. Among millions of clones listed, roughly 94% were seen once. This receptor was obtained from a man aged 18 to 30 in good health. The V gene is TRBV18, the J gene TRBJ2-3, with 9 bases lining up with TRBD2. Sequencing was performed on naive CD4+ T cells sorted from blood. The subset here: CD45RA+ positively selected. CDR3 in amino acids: CASSPLAGVADTQYF. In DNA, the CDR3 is TGTGCCAGCTCACCACTAGCGGGAGTAGCAGATACGCAGTATTTT. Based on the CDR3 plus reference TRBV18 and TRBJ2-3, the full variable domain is NAGVMQNPRHLVRRRGQEARLRCSPMKGHSHVYWYRQLPEEGLKFMVYLQKENIIDESGMPKERFSAEFPKEGPSILRIQQVVRGDSAAYFCASSPLAGVADTQYFGPGTRLTVL.